The 27 T cell receptor beta chains listed next were all sequenced from one sample in a study of shared clonotypes between healthy human individuals (dated by TCRdb to the early 2020s). The receptor library was made with the immunoSEQ multiplex PCR assay. TCRdb stores this immuneACCESS table with in-frame sequences only. Part of the clones is absent; in the studies checked, under half of the shortfall reflects unresolved V genes, and no reason is known for the rest. For this sample there are about a million clones; around 77% appear just once. 0.89% of the sample rests with the top ten. The source material was memory CD4+ T cells from PBMCs. This sample's cell subset or site label indicates: CD45RA-negative fraction. The receptors derive from a man aged 18 to 29 in good health. Some clones in this sample may be carry-over from other donors' samples.

This sequence joins TRBV5-1 and TRBJ2-5; D is perhaps TRBD2 (6 bases). From germline, CDR1 is SGHRS and CDR2 YFSETQ. This CDR3 region has 18 residues. Trimming cost V 4 bases and J 0 bases, with 22 bases left between them. CDR3: CASSPPTLSGPNQETQYF. Here the CDR3 DNA reads TGCGCCAGCAGCCCCCCCACCCTCAGCGGGCCCAACCAAGAGACCCAGTACTTC. The variable domain in full, completed from reference TRBV5-1 and TRBJ2-5, reads KAGVTQTPRYLIKTRGQQVTLSCSPISGHRSVSWYQQTPGQGLQFLFEYFSETQRNKGNFPGRFSGRQFSNSRSEMNVSTLELGDSALYLCASSPPTLSGPNQETQYFGPGTRLLVL.

The V gene is TRBV30, the J gene TRBJ2-7; 7 positions match TRBD1. V shed 0 bases and J 1 base; nucleotides not matched to a gene: 6. Germline V gene sequence: CDR1 GTSNPN, CDR2 SVGIG (reference sequence). The CDR3 covers 15 residues. This CDR3 is CAWSVGGLQSYEQYF. The DNA of the CDR3 is TGTGCCTGGAGTGTAGGGGGCTTACAATCCTACGAGCAGTACTTC.

This clone occurred a few times. A read error is possible here, since a much larger clone lies one base away. The sample carries other DNA sequences with the same CDR3. The gene calls are TRBV7-2 and TRBJ1-2, with D possibly TRBD1 on 6 matching bases. V was cut by 5 bases and J by 1 base, with 8 bases left in between. Germline V gene data show CDR1 as SGHTA and CDR2 as FQGNSA. This CDR3 has 13 amino acids. The CDR3 sequence is CASSPDSNYGYTF. DNA for the CDR3: TGTGCCAGCAGCCCGGACAGTAACTATGGCTACACCTTC.

The gene calls are TRBV25-1 and TRBJ2-3; TRBD2 agrees at 7 bases. There are 15 residues in the CDR3. V shed 2 bases, J shed 2 bases, and the junction held 4 bases outside the gene matches. The V gene's germline CDR1 is MGHDK and CDR2 SYGVNS. CDR3 region: CASSESAGATDTQYF. CDR3 nucleotides: TGTGCCAGCAGTGAAAGTGCGGGAGCCACAGATACGCAGTATTTT.

The V and J genes are TRBV6-6 and TRBJ1-1, with unresolved D. Trimming stripped 2 bases from V and 4 bases from J, with 11 bases between. This CDR3 has 14 amino acids. Germline V lookup: CDR1 MNHNY, CDR2 SVGAGI (reference sequence). CDR3 coding DNA: TGTGCCAGCAGTTACAGGGCCTGGGGCACTGAAGCTTTCTTT. Residues: CASSYRAWGTEAFF.

The rearrangement joins TRBV7-9 to TRBJ2-1; no definite D call. The CDR3 length is 16 residues. The germline CDR1 and CDR2 sequences are SEHNR and FQNEAQ (reference sequence). V was cut by 5 bases and J by 2 bases, with 16 bases left in between. CDR3 in DNA: TGTGCCAGCAGCCCCAGGACGGGTAGTACCTACAATGAGCAGTTCTTC. This translates into CASSPRTGSTYNEQFF.

This sequence joins TRBV7-3 and TRBJ2-1; 8 bases align to TRBD2. This CDR3 comprises 13 residues. J gave up 7 bases and V 2 bases, and 1 base lay outside the gene matches. In germline, CDR1 is SGHTA, CDR2 FQGTGA. The DNA of the CDR3 is TGTGCCAGCAGCTTAGGACTAGCAAATGAGCAGTTCTTC. This gives the protein CASSLGLANEQFF.

The V and J genes are TRBV5-4 and TRBJ1-6, with 10 bases fitting TRBD1. Germline V gene sequence: CDR1 SGHNT, CDR2 YYREEE (reference sequence). The CDR3 extends over 14 amino acids. Trimming removed 6 bases from V and 8 bases from J; junction bases left unmatched: 5. For the CDR3, the DNA is TGTGCCAGCACCTCCGGGACAGGGGATTCACCCCTCCACTTT. Translated: CASTSGTGDSPLHF.

J is TRBJ2-7 and V is TRBV7-2, with 10 bases matching TRBD2. V shed 0 bases and J 3 bases; nucleotides not matched to a gene: 5. The CDR3 runs to 16 residues. Germline V gene lookup returns CDR1 SGHTA and CDR2 FQGNSA. CDR3 nucleotides: TGTGCCAGCAGCTTAGCACGGAGCGGGAGGGTCTACGAGCAGTACTTC. It encodes CASSLARSGRVYEQYF.

This clone appeared a single time. V gene TRBV9 combines with J gene TRBJ1-6; D is undetermined. This CDR3 region has 15 residues. The V gene lost 0 bases and the J gene lost 7 bases, with 11 bases spanning the gap. From germline, CDR1 is SGDLS and CDR2 YYNGEE. Written as DNA, the CDR3 is TGTGCCAGCAGCGTAGACAGAGGTCCGAATTCACCCCTCCACTTT. Protein sequence: CASSVDRGPNSPLHF.

The chain links TRBV7-2 to TRBJ2-7, with D possibly TRBD1 on 5 matching bases. Trimming left V 4 bases short and J 0 bases short, with 19 bases between. The germline V gene encodes CDR1 SGHTA and CDR2 FQGNSA. The CDR3 length is 17 residues. CDR3 amino acids: CASSSGAGAPSSYEQYF. The CDR3 region has the DNA TGTGCCAGCAGCTCTGGGGCAGGCGCTCCAAGCTCCTACGAGCAGTACTTC. Drawing the rest from reference TRBV7-2 and TRBJ2-7, the complete variable domain is GAGVSQSPSNKVTEKGKDVELRCDPISGHTALYWYRQSLGQGLEFLIYFQGNSAPDKSGLPSDRFSAERTGGSVSTLTIQRTQQEDSAVYLCASSSGAGAPSSYEQYFGPGTRLTVT.

This rearrangement joins TRBV30 to TRBJ1-2, with 12 positions matching TRBD1. This CDR3 contains 14 residues. Trimming took 7 bases from V and 8 from J; bases not matched to a gene: 11. Germline V lookup: CDR1 GTSNPN, CDR2 SVGIG (reference sequence). CDR3 protein: CASSPGQGAWGYTF. Here the CDR3 DNA reads TGTGCCTCTTCCCCGGGACAGGGGGCTTGGGGCTACACCTTC.

The sample holds a few counts of this clone. V gene TRBV7-6 combines with J gene TRBJ2-1; tentatively, D is TRBD2 (5 bases). The CDR3 is made up of 13 amino acids. V shed 1 base and J shed 9 bases, with 10 bases lying between them. Germline CDR1 is SGHVS and CDR2 is FNYEAQ. The CDR3 loop reads CASSLGEGTEQFF. CDR3 bases: TGTGCCAGCAGCTTAGGTGAGGGAACTGAGCAGTTCTTC.

The chain links TRBV19 to TRBJ1-5, with D possibly TRBD1 on 6 matching bases. Germline V gene sequence: CDR1 LNHDA, CDR2 SQIVND (reference sequence). CDR3 length: 15 amino acids. V was trimmed by 3 bases and J by 7 bases, leaving 16 bases between them. The DNA for the CDR3 is TGTGCCAGTAGTATTGGGGGCATGGGCCGCCAGCCCCAGCATTTT. It yields the protein CASSIGGMGRQPQHF.

The DNA for the CDR3 is TGTGCCAGCAGCTTATTAGGCCCCACCTACGAGCAGTACTTC. Translating it yields CASSLLGPTYEQYF. The rearrangement uses TRBV7-2 and TRBJ2-7, with D uncertain. The CDR3 has 14 residues. Germline loops: CDR1 SGHTA, CDR2 FQGNSA. Deletions cut 2 bases from V and 2 bases from J, with 10 bases between.

A note on this clone: Its ends do not fully match the called genes, so a read error is possible. The gene calls are TRBV7-2 and TRBJ2-1; TRBD1 matches 7 bases. Germline CDR1 reads SGHTA; CDR2 reads FQGNSA. CDR3 length equals 17 residues. The CDR3 DNA is TGTGCCAACAGCTTAGTGGGGACAGCTTTCTTCACACATGAGCAGTTCTTC. It encodes CANSLVGTAFFTHEQFF.

As DNA, the CDR3 is TGCAGTGCTAGTTTGCCTGTTGAAGCTTTCTTT. This sequence encodes CSASLPVEAFF. The chain is built from TRBV20-1 and TRBJ1-1; no firm D call. The CDR3 is made up of 11 amino acids. Per the germline V gene, CDR1 is DFQATT and CDR2 is SNEGSKA (reference sequence). With 3 bases removed from V and 7 bases from J, the gap between germline ends came to 9 bases.

This clone occurred a few times. V and J are TRBV11-2 and TRBJ1-2; D remains ambiguous. This CDR3 region has 12 residues. V shed 5 bases and J shed 7 bases, with 11 bases lying between them. From germline, CDR1 is SGHAT and CDR2 FQNNGV. This CDR3 is CASSPLRGGYTF. The CDR3 DNA is TGTGCCAGCAGCCCTTTACGGGGTGGCTACACCTTC.

The J gene is TRBJ2-3, the V gene TRBV5-1, with unresolved D. V lost 0 bases to trimming and J lost 1 base, with 6 bases between them. CDR3 length: 14 amino acids. Per germline, CDR1 SGHRS and CDR2 YFSETQ. CDR3 nucleotides: TGCGCCAGCAGCTTGGACCAGGGCACAGATACGCAGTATTTT. The encoded protein is CASSLDQGTDTQYF.

The chain has TRBV27 and TRBJ2-3; 9 nucleotides line up with TRBD1. V shed 10 bases, J shed 2 bases, and the junction held 7 bases outside the gene matches. Germline lookup yields CDR1 MNHEY and CDR2 SMNVEV (reference sequence). CDR3 size: 14 residues. In DNA, the CDR3 is TGTGCCACCATGACAGGGGGTATCACAGATACGCAGTATTTT. This encodes CATMTGGITDTQYF.

The chain employs TRBV28 and TRBJ1-3; the D gene is possibly TRBD1 (5 bases). The CDR3 runs to 16 residues. The germline gives CDR1 MDHEN, CDR2 SYDVKM. The V end was cut by 5 bases, the J end by 7 bases, with 21 bases between. The CDR3 DNA reads as TGTGCCAGCAGTCCGACACAGTCAGGGCGCCGGAACACCATATATTTT. This codes for CASSPTQSGRRNTIYF.

This chain connects TRBV25-1 to TRBJ1-1; D may be TRBD1 (6 bases). CDR1 and CDR2 (germline): MGHDK, SYGVNS. V was cut by 4 bases and J by 4 bases, with 10 bases left in between. CDR3 length: 13 amino acids. Here the CDR3 DNA reads TGTGCCAGCAGTGGGGGGCGAGGCACTGAAGCTTTCTTT. This gives the protein CASSGGRGTEAFF.

The chain uses TRBV28 and TRBJ1-5; no definite D call. CDR1 and CDR2 (germline): MDHEN, SYDVKM. Deletions cut 1 base from V and 8 bases from J, with 6 bases between. The CDR3 totals 12 residues. The DNA for the CDR3 is TGTGCCAGCAGTTTATCGTTAGAGCCCCAGCATTTT. Its protein is CASSLSLEPQHF.

The J gene is TRBJ2-2, the V gene TRBV6-5; tentative D call: TRBD1 (5 bases). CDR3 length: 15 amino acids. Germline V lookup: CDR1 MNHEY, CDR2 SVGAGI. Trimming shortened V by 2 bases and J by 5 bases, and 12 bases separated the two germline ends. This chain's CDR3 is CASSYLPRVTGELFF. As DNA, the CDR3 is TGTGCCAGCAGTTACCTCCCCAGGGTTACCGGGGAGCTGTTTTTT.

This clone was seen once. The V and J genes are TRBV18 and TRBJ2-5; 7 nucleotides align to TRBD1. Germline loops: CDR1 KGHSH, CDR2 LQKENI. This CDR3 is 14 amino acids long. J gave up 4 bases and V 4 bases, and 6 bases lay outside the gene matches. CDR3 protein: CASSQGQESETQYF. The CDR3 nucleotides are TGTGCCAGCTCACAAGGACAGGAGTCAGAGACCCAGTACTTC.

For this clone: Other DNA sequences in this specimen translate into the identical CDR3. The V call is TRBV29-1, the J call TRBJ1-1; D remains unclear. CDR1 and CDR2 (germline): SQVTM, ANQGSEA. Trimming removed 4 bases from V and 2 bases from J, with 5 bases in between. CDR3 length equals 11 residues. CDR3 coding DNA: TGCAGCGTTGTGGAAAACACTGAAGCTTTCTTT. This gives the protein CSVVENTEAFF.

Comments on this clone: Other nucleotide sequences from this sample produce the same CDR3. The CDR3 loop reads CASSERGRQPQHF. CDR3 sequence (DNA): TGCGCCAGCAGTGAAAGGGGAAGACAGCCCCAGCATTTT. The V gene is TRBV10-1, the J gene TRBJ1-5, with D perhaps matching TRBD1 (5 bases). From germline, CDR1 is WNHNN and CDR2 SYGVQD (reference sequence). V lost 3 bases and J 7 bases, leaving 10 bases between the germline ends. The CDR3 sequence is 13 residues long.